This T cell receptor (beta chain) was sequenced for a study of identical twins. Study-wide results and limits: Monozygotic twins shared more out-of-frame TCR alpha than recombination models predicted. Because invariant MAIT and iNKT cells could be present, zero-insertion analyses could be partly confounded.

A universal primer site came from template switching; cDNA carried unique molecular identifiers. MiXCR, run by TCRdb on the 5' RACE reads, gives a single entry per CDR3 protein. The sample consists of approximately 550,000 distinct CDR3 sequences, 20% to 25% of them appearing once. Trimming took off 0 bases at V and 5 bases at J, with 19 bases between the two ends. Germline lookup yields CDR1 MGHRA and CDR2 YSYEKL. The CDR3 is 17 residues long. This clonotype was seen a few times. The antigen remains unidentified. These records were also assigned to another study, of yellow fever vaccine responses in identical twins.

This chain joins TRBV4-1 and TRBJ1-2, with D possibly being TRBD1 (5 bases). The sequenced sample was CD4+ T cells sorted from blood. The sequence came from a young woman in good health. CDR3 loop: CASSQDPKVDSLYGYTF. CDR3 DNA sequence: TGCGCCAGCAGCCAAGATCCTAAGGTCGACAGTCTTTATGGCTACACCTTC.